This T cell receptor beta chain was recorded in a study of OX40 agonist ivuxolimab in advanced cancers. To note about this clone: At one boundary the junction diverges from the germline segment, which might be a read error.

The CDR3 contains 13 residues. CDR1 and CDR2 from the germline V gene are SGHAT and FQNNGV. Using immunoSEQ multiplex PCR, the repertoire was profiled, and TCRdb retains in-frame clones only, with some absent. The table includes approximately 26,000 clones, about 77% detected once. V gene TRBV11-2 combines with J gene TRBJ1-5; a possible D gene is TRBD1 (6 bases). This clonotype was sampled from an adult with an advanced solid tumor such as melanoma, head and neck, liver or kidney cancer. The material was CD4+ or CD8+ T cells sorted from blood, obtained in a trial of the OX40 agonist ivuxolimab. The CDR3 region has the DNA TGTGCCAGCAGCCTAGAGGGGGGTCAGCCCCAGCATTTT. This gives the protein CASSLEGGQPQHF.